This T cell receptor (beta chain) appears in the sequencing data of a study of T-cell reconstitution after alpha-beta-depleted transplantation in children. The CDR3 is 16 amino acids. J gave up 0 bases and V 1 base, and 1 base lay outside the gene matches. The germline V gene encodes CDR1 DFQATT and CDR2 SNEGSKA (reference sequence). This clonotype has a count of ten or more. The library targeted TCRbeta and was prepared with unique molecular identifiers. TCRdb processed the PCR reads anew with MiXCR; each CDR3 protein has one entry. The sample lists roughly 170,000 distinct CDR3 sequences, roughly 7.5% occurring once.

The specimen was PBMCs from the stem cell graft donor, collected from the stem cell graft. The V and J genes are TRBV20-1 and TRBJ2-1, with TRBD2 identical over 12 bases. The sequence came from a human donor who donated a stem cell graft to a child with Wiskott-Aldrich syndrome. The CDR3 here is CSARGTSGNSYNEQFF. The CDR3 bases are TGCAGTGCTAGAGGGACTAGCGGGAACTCCTACAATGAGCAGTTCTTC.